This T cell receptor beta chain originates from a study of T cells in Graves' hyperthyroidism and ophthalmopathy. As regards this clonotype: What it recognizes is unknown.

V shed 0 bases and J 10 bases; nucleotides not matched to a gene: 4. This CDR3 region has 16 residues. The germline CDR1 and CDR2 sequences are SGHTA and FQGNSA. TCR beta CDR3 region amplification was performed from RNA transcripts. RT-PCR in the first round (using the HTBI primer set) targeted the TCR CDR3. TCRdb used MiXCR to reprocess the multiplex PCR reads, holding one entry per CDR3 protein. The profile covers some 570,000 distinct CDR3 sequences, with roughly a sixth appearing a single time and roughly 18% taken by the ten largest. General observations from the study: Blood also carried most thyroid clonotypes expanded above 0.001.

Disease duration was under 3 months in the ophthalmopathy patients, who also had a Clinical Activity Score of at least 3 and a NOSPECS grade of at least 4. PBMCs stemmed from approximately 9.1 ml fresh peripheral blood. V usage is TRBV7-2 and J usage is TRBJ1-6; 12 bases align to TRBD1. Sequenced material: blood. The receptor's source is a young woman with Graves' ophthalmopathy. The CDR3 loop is CASSLAGQGAGSPLHF. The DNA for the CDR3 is TGTGCCAGCAGCTTAGCGGGACAGGGGGCAGGGTCACCCCTCCACTTT.